This T cell receptor beta chain came from a study of T cell repertoires in urothelial bladder cancer. Whole-study results and caveats: Median T cells were roughly 5,900 in carcinoma and just over 25,000 in benign specimens.

The V gene end was trimmed by 4 bases and the J gene end by 3 bases; junction bases not matched to a gene: 8. In germline, CDR1 is LGHNA, CDR2 YNFKEQ. The CDR3 covers 15 residues. Profiled with immunoSEQ multiplex PCR; TCRdb holds only in-frame clones, not every one. The data hold roughly 6,000 clones, with about two thirds observed a single time. About this clone itself: What it binds is not known.

The receptor was isolated from a human donor with urothelial carcinoma. The chain combines TRBV4-2 with TRBJ1-1; 7 bases are shared with TRBD1. Source material: tumor-infiltrating cells from bladder cancer. CDR3 coding DNA: TGTGCCAGCAGCCCATTGAGGGGGCAGGACACTGAAGCTTTCTTT. Translating it yields CASSPLRGQDTEAFF.